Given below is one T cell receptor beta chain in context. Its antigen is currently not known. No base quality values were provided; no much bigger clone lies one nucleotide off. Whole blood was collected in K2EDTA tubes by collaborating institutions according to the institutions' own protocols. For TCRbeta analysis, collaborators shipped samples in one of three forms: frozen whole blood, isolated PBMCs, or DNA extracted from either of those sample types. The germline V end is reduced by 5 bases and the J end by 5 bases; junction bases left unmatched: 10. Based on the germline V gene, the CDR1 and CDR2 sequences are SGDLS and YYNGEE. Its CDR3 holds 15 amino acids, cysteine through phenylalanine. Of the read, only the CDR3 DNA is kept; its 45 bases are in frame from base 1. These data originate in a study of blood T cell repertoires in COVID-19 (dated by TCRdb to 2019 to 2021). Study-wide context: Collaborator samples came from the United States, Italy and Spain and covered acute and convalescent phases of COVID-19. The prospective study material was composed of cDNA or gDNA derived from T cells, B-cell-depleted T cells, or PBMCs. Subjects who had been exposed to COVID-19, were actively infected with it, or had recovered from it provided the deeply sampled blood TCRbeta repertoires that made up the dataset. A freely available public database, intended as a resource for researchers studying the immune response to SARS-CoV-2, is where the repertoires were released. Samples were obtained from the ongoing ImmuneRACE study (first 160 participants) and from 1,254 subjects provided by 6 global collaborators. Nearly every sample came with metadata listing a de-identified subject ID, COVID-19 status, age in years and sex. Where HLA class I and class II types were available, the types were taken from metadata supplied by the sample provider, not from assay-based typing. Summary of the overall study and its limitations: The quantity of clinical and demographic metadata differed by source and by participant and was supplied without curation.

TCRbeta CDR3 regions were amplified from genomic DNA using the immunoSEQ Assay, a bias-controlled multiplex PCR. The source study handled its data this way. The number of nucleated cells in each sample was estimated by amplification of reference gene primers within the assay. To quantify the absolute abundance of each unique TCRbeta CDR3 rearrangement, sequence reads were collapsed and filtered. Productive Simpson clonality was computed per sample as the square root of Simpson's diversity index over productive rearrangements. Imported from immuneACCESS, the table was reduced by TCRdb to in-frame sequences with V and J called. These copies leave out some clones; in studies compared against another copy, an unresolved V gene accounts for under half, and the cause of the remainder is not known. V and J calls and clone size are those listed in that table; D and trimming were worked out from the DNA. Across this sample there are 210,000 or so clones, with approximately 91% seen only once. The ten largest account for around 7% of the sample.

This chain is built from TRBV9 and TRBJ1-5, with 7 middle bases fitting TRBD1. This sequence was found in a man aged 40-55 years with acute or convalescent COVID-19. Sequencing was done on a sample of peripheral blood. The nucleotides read TGTGCCAGCAGTCCTACAGGGGAGGAGCATCAGCCCCAGCATTTT. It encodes CASSPTGEEHQPQHF.